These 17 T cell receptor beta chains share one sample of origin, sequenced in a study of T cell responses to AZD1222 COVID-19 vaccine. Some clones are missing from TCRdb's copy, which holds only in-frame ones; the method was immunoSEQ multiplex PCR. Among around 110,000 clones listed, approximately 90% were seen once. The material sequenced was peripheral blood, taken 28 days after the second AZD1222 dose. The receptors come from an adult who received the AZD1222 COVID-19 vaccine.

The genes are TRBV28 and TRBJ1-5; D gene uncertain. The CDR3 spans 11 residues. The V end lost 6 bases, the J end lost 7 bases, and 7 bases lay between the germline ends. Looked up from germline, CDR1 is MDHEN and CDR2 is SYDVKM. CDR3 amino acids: CASRTDQPQHF. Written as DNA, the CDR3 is TGTGCCAGCAGGACGGACCAGCCCCAGCATTTT.

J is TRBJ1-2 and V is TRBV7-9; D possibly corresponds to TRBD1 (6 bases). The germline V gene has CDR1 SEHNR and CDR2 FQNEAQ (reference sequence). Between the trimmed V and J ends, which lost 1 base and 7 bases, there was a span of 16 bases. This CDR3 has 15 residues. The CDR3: CASSLVPQGPIGYTF. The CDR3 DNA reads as TGTGCCAGCAGCTTAGTTCCTCAGGGGCCGATTGGCTACACCTTC.

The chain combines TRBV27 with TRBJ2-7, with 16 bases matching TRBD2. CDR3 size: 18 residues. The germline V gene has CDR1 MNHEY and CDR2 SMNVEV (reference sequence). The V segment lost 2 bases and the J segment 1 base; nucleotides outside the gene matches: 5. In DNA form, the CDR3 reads TGTGCCAGCAGTTTAAGGGGACTAGCGGGAGGGCCTTCCTACGAGCAGTACTTC. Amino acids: CASSLRGLAGGPSYEQYF.

The CDR3 region has the DNA TGTGCCAGCAGCTCACAACCAATCCCGCACTCTGGAAACACCATATATTTT. Translated, it gives CASSSQPIPHSGNTIYF. This chain uses TRBV7-2 with TRBJ1-3; no firm D call. Germline CDR1 reads SGHTA; CDR2 reads FQGNSA. Trimming left V 4 bases short and J 0 bases short, with 16 bases between. The CDR3 length is 17 residues.

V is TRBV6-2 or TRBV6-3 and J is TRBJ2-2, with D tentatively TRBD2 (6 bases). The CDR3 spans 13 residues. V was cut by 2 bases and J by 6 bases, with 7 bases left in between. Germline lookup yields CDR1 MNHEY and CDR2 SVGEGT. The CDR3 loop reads CASSYRDSGELFF. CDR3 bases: TGTGCCAGCAGTTACCGGGACTCCGGGGAGCTGTTTTTT.

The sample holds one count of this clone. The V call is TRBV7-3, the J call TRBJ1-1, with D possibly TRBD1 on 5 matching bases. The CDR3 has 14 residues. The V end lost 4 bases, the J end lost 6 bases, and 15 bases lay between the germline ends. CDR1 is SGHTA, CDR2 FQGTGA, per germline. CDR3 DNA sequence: TGTGCCAGCAGCTCCGGGGGTGGAGGTGCTGAAGCTTTCTTT. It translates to CASSSGGGGAEAFF.

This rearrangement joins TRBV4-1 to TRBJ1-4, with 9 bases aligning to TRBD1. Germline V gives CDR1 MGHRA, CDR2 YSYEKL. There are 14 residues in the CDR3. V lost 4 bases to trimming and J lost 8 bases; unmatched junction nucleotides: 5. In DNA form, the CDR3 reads TGCGCCAGCAGCCCGCGGGACAGGGACGAAAAACTGTTTTTT. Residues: CASSPRDRDEKLFF.

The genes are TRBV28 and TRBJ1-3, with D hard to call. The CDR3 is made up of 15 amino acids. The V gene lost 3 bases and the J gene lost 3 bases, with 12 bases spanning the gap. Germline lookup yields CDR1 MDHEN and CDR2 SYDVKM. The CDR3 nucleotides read TGTGCCAGCAGTTTCGGTTTACGTGTTGGAAACACCATATATTTT. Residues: CASSFGLRVGNTIYF.

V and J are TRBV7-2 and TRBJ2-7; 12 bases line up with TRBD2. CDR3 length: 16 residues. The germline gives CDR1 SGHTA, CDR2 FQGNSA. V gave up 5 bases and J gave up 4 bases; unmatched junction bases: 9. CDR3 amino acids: CASSVGLAGFSYEQYF. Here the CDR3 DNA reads TGTGCCAGCAGCGTAGGACTAGCGGGATTTTCGTACGAGCAGTACTTC.

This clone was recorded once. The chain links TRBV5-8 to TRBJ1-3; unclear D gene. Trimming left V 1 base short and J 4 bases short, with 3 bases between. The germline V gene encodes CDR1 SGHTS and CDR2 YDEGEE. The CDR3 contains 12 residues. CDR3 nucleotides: TGTGCCAGCAGCTTGCGGGGAAACACCATATATTTT. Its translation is CASSLRGNTIYF.

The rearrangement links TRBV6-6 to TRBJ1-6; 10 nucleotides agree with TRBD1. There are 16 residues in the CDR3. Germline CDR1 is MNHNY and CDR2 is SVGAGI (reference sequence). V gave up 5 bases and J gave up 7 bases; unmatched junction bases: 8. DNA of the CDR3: TGTGCCAGCAGTGCCCCGACAGGGGGCGTGAATTCACCCCTCCACTTT. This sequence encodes CASSAPTGGVNSPLHF.

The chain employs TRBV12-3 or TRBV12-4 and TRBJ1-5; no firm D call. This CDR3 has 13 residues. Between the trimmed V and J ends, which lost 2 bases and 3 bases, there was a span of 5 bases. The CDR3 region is CASSLSDNQPQHF. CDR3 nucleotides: TGTGCCAGCAGTTTATCGGACAATCAGCCCCAGCATTTT.

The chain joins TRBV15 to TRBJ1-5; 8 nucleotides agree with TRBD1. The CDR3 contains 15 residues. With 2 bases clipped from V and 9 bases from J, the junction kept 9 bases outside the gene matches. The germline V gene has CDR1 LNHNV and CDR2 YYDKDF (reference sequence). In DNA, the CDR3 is TGTGCCACCAGCAGATCTCCGGACAGGGAAGGGCCCCAGCATTTT. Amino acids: CATSRSPDREGPQHF.

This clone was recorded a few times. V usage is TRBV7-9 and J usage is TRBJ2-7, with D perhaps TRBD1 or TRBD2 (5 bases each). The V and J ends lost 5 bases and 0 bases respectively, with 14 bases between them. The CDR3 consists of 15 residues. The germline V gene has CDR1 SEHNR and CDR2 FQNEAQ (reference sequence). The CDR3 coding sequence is TGTGCCAGCAGCCTTTCCGGGACCTACTCCTACGAGCAGTACTTC. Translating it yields CASSLSGTYSYEQYF.

The CDR3 protein is CATQGEQYF. The CDR3 DNA reads TGTGCCACCCAGGGTGAGCAGTACTTC. The chain joins TRBV24-1 to TRBJ2-7; D is possibly TRBD1 (5 bases). The germline V gene has CDR1 KGHDR and CDR2 SFDVKD. The CDR3 runs 9 residues. V was cut by 9 bases and J by 7 bases, with 6 bases left in between.

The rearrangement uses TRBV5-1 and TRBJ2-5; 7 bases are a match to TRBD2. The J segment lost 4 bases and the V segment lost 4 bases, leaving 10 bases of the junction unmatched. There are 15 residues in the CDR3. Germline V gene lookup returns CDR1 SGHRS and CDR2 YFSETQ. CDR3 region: CASSTGLESSETQYF. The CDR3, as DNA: TGCGCCAGCAGCACCGGACTAGAATCCTCAGAGACCCAGTACTTC.

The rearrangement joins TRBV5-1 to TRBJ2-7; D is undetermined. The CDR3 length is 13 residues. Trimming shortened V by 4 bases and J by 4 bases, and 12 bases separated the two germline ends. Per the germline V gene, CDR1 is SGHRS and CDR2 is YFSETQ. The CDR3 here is CASSPPQVYEQYF. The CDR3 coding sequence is TGCGCCAGCAGCCCTCCCCAGGTATACGAGCAGTACTTC.